The rows below give T cell receptor beta chains drawn from one sample of a study of T cell responses to AZD1222 COVID-19 vaccine. TCRdb's copy holds only in-frame clones and misses some; the assay was immunoSEQ multiplex PCR. Found here are about 140,000 clones, roughly nine tenths of them singletons; the top ten hold over 1%. Specimen: peripheral blood, collected 28 days after the second AZD1222 dose. Receptors originate from an adult who received the AZD1222 COVID-19 vaccine. Each CDR3 is given with its conserved first and last residue. The D gene is left open where the match is weak. Expanded clones are given a class, and other clones once, few, many or no size at all.

cdr3_nt	cdr3_aa	j_call	clone_size	d_call	v_call
TGCGCCAGCAGCCAAGATGGCAGACACTCTGGAAACACCATATATTTT	CASSQDGRHSGNTIYF	TRBJ1-3	NA	NA	TRBV4-3
TGTGCCAGCAGCCGGCGATCAGGACTAGCGGGACGAAACTACGAGCAGTACTTC	CASSRRSGLAGRNYEQYF	TRBJ2-7	once	TRBD2	TRBV7-2
TGTGCCAGCAGCGACACCGACTACGAGCAGTACTTC	CASSDTDYEQYF	TRBJ2-7	NA	NA	TRBV5-4
TGTGCCAGCAGTACCTCGAATCAGCCCCAGCATTTT	CASSTSNQPQHF	TRBJ1-5	NA	NA	TRBV2
TGTGCCAGCAGTTTGATCCCCGGGACTAGCGGGAGGATGGGGCAGTTCTTC	CASSLIPGTSGRMGQFF	TRBJ2-1	once	TRBD2	TRBV27
TGTGCCAGCAGCTCGATAGAGGGGAATCATGTAGAGCAGTACTTC	CASSSIEGNHVEQYF	TRBJ2-7	NA	NA	TRBV7-9
TGTGCCAGCAGCTTATCCCAGGGGGCCCCCTACGAGCAGTACTTC	CASSLSQGAPYEQYF	TRBJ2-7	NA	TRBD1	TRBV7-3
TGCGCCAGCAGTCATTCGTCCGGGGGGCGATTCGGGACCCAGTACTTC	CASSHSSGGRFGTQYF	TRBJ2-5	NA	NA	TRBV23-1
TGTGCTTCTTTAGTCGAGCATCAGCCCCAGCATTTT	CASLVEHQPQHF	TRBJ1-5	NA	NA	TRBV12-5
TGTGCCAGCAGCTTAGTGGTGGGGGACAGGGGCCCTGATGAGCAGTTCTTC	CASSLVVGDRGPDEQFF	TRBJ2-1	NA	TRBD1	TRBV7-8
TGCGCCAGCAGCCGGACCCAGGGGGACAGCTTCTATGGCTACACCTTC	CASSRTQGDSFYGYTF	TRBJ1-2	NA	TRBD1	TRBV4-1
TGTGCCAGTAGTATAAACGGTATGGGCGGGAGGGACAATGAGCAGTTCTTC	CASSINGMGGRDNEQFF	TRBJ2-1	NA	TRBD2	TRBV19
TGTGCCAGCTCACCTGGGGCCGCTTCCCAAGCCCTCTATGGCTACACCTTC	CASSPGAASQALYGYTF	TRBJ1-2	NA	NA	TRBV18
TGTGCCAGCAGCCCCCGGGGGAGGGCAACTACTAACTATGGCTACACCTTC	CASSPRGRATTNYGYTF	TRBJ1-2	NA	NA	TRBV5-6
TGTGCCAGCAGCCAAGATCCTATAACATCGACTAGCGGGGGGGCAATCGGTACAGATACGCAGTATTTT	CASSQDPITSTSGGAIGTDTQYF	TRBJ2-3	once	TRBD2	TRBV3-1/TRBV3-2